The entry below describes one T cell receptor (beta chain). The junction departs from germline at one end; a sequencing error may be responsible. These data are taken from a study of blood T cell repertoires in COVID-19. The overall study: There were acute and convalescent COVID-19 samples, and they came from the United States, Italy and Spain. Sources were T cells, B-cell-depleted T cells, or PBMCs; the material itself was cDNA or gDNA.

TCRdb's copy holds only in-frame clones and misses some; the assay was immunoSEQ multiplex PCR. Here the sample spans roughly 410,000 clones, 89% being singletons. From germline, CDR1 is KGHSY and CDR2 FQNENV. This CDR3 is built from 15 residues. V is TRBV16 and J is TRBJ1-1, with TRBD1 as a possible D gene (6 bases). The sample was peripheral blood. This clonotype was sampled from a middle-aged woman with COVID-19, enrolled during active disease. CDR3 in amino acids: CASSRTVSMNTEAFF. CDR3 coding DNA: TGTGCCAGCAGCCGGACAGTCTCCATGAACACGGAAGCTTTCTTT.